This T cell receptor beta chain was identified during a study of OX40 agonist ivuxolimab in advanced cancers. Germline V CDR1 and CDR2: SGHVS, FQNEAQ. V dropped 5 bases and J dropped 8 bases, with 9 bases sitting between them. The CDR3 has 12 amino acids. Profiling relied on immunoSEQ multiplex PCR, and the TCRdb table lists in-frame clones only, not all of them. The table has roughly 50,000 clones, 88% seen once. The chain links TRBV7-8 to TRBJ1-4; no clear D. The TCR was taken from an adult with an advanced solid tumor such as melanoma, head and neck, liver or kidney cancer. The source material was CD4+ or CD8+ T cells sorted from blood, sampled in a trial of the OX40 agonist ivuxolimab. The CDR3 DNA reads TGTGCCAGCAGCCAGGAGGAGGAAAAACTGTTTTTT. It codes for CASSQEEEKLFF.